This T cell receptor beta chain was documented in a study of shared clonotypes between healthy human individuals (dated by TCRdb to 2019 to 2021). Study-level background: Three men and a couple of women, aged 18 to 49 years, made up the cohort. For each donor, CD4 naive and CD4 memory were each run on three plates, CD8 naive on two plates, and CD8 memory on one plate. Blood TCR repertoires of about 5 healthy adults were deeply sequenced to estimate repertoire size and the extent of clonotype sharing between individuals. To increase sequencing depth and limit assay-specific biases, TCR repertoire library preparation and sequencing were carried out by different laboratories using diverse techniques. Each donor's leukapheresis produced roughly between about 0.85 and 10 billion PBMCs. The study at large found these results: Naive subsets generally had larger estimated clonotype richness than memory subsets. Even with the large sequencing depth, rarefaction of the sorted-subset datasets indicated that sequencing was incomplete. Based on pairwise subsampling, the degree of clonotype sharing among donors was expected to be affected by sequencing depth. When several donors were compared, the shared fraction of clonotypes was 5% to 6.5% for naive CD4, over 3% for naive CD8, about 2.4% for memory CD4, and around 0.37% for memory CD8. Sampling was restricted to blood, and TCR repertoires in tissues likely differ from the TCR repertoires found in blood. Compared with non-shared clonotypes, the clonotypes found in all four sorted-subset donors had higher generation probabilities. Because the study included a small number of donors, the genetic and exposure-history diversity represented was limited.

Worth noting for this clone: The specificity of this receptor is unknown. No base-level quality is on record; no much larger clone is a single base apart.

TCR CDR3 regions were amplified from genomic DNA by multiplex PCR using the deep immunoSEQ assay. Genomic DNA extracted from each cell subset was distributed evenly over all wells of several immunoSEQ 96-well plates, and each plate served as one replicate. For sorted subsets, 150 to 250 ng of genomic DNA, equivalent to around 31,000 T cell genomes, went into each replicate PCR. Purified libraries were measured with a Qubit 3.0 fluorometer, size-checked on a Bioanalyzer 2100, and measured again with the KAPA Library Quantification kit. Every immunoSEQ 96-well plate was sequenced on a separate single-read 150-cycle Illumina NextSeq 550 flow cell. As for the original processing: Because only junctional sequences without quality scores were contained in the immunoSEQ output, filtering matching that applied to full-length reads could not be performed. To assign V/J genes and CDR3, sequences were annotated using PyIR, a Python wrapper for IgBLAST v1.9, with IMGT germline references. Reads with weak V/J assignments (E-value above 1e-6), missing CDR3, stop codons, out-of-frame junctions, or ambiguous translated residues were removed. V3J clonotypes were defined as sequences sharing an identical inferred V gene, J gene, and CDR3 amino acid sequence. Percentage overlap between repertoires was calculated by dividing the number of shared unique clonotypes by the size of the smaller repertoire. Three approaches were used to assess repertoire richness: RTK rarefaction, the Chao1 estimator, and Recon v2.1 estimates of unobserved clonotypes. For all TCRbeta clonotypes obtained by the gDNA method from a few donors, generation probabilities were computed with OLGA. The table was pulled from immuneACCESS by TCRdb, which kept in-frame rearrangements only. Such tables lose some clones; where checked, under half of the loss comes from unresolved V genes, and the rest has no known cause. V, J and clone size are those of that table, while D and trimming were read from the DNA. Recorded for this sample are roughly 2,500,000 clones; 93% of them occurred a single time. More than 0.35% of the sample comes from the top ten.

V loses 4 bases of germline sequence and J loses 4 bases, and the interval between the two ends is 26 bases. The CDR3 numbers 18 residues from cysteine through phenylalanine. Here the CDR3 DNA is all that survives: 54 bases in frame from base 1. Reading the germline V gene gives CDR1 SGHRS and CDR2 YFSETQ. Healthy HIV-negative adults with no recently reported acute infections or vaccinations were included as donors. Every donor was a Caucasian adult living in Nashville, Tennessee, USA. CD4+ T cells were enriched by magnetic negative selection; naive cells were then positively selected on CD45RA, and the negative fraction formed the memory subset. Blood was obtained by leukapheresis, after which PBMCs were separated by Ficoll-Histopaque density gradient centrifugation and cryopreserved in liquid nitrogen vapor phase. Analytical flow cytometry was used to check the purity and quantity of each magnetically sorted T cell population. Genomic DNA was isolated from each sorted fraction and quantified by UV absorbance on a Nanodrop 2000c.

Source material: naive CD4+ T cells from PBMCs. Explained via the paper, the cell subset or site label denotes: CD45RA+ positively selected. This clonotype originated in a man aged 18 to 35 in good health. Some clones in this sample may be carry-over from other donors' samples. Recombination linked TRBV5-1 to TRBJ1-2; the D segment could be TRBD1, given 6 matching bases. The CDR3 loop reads CASSRLSSGTLNSYGYTF. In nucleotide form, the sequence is TGCGCCAGCAGCAGGCTATCGTCCGGGACACTAAATTCCTATGGCTACACCTTC.